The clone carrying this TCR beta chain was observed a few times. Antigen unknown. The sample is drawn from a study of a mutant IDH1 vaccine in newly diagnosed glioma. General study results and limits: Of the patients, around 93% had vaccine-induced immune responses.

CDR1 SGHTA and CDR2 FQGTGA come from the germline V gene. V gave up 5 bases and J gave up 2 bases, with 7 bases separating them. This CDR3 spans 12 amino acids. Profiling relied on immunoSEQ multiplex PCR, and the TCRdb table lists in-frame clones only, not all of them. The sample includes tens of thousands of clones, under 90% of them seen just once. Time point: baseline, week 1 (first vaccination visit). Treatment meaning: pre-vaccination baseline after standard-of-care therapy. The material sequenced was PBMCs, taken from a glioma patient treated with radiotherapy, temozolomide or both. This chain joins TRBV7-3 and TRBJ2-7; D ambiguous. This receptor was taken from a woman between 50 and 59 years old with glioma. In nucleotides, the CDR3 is TGTGCCAGCAGCATTAATACCTACGAGCAGTACTTC. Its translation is CASSINTYEQYF.